This T cell receptor (beta chain) was identified in a study of blood T cells in healthy people across ages. Primed by a sample-barcoded 5' primer and a J-beta primer mix, a second PCR proceeded for about 6 to 11 cycles. MiXCR, applied by TCRdb to the 5' RACE reads, yields one record per CDR3 protein. In the table there are about 730,000 distinct CDR3 sequences, roughly 45% of which are singletons. Germline V CDR1 and CDR2: SGHKS, YYEKEE (reference sequence). V dropped 0 bases and J dropped 3 bases, with 17 bases sitting between them. CDR3 length equals 17 residues. The sequencing sample was made of blood. The clonotype comes from a woman in her sixties or seventies in good health. The rearrangement joins TRBV5-5 to TRBJ2-3; a possible D gene is TRBD2 (5 bases). CDR3 coding DNA: TGTGCCAGCAGCTTGGATATAACTCGGGGTCTGACAGATACGCAGTATTTT. This codes for CASSLDITRGLTDTQYF.